Sequencing of this TCR beta chain was carried out in a study of blood T cell repertoires in COVID-19. Study-level background: In each case, the material was cDNA or gDNA derived from T cells, B-cell-depleted T cells, or PBMCs.

Between the trimmed V and J ends, which lost 2 bases and 11 bases, there was a span of 12 bases. The germline gives CDR1 MNHEY, CDR2 SVGAGI. The CDR3 extends over 12 amino acids. Repertoires were generated with immunoSEQ multiplex PCR, while TCRdb's copy carries only in-frame clones and drops some. The data hold about 480,000 clones, with around 87% observed a single time. The chain joins TRBV6-5 to TRBJ1-1; D gene unclear. The receptor comes from a woman aged 40 to 50 who had recovered from COVID-19. The sequenced sample was PBMCs or T cells enriched from blood (not recorded which). CDR3 region: CASSYQNGFAFF. The CDR3 DNA is TGTGCCAGCAGTTACCAGAACGGGTTTGCTTTCTTT.